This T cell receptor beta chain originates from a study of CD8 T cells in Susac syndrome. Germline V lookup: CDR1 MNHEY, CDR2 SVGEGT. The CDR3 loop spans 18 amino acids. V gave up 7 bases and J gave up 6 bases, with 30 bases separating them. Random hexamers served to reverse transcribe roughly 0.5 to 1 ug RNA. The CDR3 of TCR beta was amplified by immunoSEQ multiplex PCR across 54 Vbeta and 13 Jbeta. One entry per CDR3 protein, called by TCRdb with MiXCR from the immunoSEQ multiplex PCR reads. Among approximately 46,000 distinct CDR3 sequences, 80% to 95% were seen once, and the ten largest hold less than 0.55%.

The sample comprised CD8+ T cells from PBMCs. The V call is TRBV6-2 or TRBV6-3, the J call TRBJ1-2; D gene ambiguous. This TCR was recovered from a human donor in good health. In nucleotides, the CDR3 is TGTGCCAGCATGCGGACGGAGTACTATTTGGACTCGCTGGATGGCTACACCTTC. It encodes CASMRTEYYLDSLDGYTF.